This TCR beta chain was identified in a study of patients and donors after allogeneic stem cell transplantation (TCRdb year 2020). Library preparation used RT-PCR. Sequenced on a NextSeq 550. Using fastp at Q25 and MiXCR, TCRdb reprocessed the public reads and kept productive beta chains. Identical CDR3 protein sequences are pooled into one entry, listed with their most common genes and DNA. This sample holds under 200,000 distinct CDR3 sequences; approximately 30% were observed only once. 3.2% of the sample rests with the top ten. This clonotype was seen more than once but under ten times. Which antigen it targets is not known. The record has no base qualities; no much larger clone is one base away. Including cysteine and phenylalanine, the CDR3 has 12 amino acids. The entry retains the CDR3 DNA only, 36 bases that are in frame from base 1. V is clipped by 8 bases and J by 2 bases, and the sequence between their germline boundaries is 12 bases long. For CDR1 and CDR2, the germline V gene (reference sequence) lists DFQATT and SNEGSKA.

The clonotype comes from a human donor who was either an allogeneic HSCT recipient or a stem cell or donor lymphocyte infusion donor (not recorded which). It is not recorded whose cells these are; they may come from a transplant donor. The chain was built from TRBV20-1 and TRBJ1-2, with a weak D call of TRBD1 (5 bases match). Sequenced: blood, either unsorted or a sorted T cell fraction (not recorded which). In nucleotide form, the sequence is TGCAGTACCACCGGGGGGAACTATGGCTACACCTTC. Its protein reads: CSTTGGNYGYTF.